These 24 T cell receptor beta chains came from one sample sequenced in a study of blood T cell repertoires in COVID-19. Produced via immunoSEQ multiplex PCR; TCRdb's table is partial and in-frame only. The sample yields 45,000 to 60,000 clones, 75% to 95% seen once. Sequenced input: peripheral blood. The receptors were gathered from a man between 65 and 85 years old with active COVID-19.

This clone appeared a few times. The J gene is TRBJ2-7, the V gene TRBV15; TRBD2 is a possible D gene (6 bases). V gave up 1 base and J gave up 4 bases, with 11 bases separating them. Per the germline V gene, CDR1 is LNHNV and CDR2 is YYDKDF (reference sequence). This CDR3 contains 14 residues. The CDR3 here is CATSRGGGVYEQYF. CDR3 nucleotides: TGTGCCACCAGCAGAGGCGGCGGGGTGTACGAGCAGTACTTC.

This clone was observed once. The rearrangement uses TRBV6-2 or TRBV6-3 and TRBJ2-5; TRBD1 matches 9 bases. This CDR3 spans 15 amino acids. Trimming cost V 1 base and J 1 base; bases outside gene matches: 1. From germline, CDR1 is MNHEY and CDR2 SVGEGT. CDR3 region: CASSYLTGGQETQYF. CDR3 DNA sequence: TGTGCCAGCAGTTACTTGACAGGGGGCCAAGAGACCCAGTACTTC.

Here the CDR3 DNA reads TGTGCCATCAGTGAGTCGACAGGGCTAACCTACAATGAGCAGTTCTTC. Protein: CAISESTGLTYNEQFF. The chain has TRBV10-3 and TRBJ2-1; 7 bases map to TRBD1. After removal of 0 bases from V and 2 bases from J, the junction contained 4 bases not matched to a gene. Germline CDR1 reads ENHRY; CDR2 reads SYGVKD. The CDR3 sequence is 16 residues long.

V is TRBV20-1 and J is TRBJ1-1; TRBD1 matches at 7 bases. The ends lost 5 bases at V and 10 bases at J; junction bases unmatched: 4. The CDR3 spans 10 residues. Looked up from germline, CDR1 is DFQATT and CDR2 is SNEGSKA (reference sequence). The CDR3 DNA reads as TGCAGTGCTTGGGACAGTGGAGCTTTCTTT. Amino acid sequence: CSAWDSGAFF.

This clone showed up just a few times. The V call is TRBV4-2, the J call TRBJ1-6; no clear D. Germline V gene lookup returns CDR1 LGHNA and CDR2 YNFKEQ. The V end was cut by 0 bases, the J end by 0 bases, with 12 bases between. The CDR3 covers 18 residues. CDR3 sequence reads: CASSQDEAASSYNSPLHF. The CDR3 DNA sequence: TGTGCCAGCAGCCAAGATGAAGCTGCGAGCTCCTATAATTCACCCCTCCACTTT.

The V and J genes are TRBV6-6 and TRBJ2-4; possible D gene TRBD1, 5 bases. The CDR3 has 15 residues. V was clipped by 2 bases and J by 8 bases, with 16 bases between them. CDR1 is MNHNY and CDR2 is SVGAGI in the germline V gene (reference sequence). CDR3 sequence: CASSYVVDTRHIQYF. CDR3 in DNA: TGTGCCAGCAGTTACGTTGTGGACACCAGGCACATTCAGTACTTC.

J is TRBJ2-7 and V is TRBV29-1; the D gene is possibly TRBD2 (5 bases). Germline V gives CDR1 SQVTM, CDR2 ANQGSEA. This CDR3 comprises 12 residues. The germline V and J ends were trimmed by 4 bases and 4 bases, with 11 bases remaining between them. The CDR3 spells CSVARGRYEQYF. The CDR3 DNA reads as TGCAGCGTTGCTCGGGGTAGGTACGAGCAGTACTTC.

This clone was detected once. The chain recombines TRBV5-1 with TRBJ2-7, with D possibly matching TRBD2 (7 bases). Trimming cost V 4 bases and J 4 bases, with 12 bases left between them. Germline-derived CDR1 and CDR2 are SGHRS and YFSETQ. The CDR3 has 13 amino acids. The CDR3, as DNA: TGCGCCAGCAGCATGGGGGGGCCGTACGAGCAGTACTTC. Translating gives CASSMGGPYEQYF.

This chain connects TRBV5-6 to TRBJ2-3; weak D call: TRBD2 (5 bases). Looked up from germline, CDR1 is SGHDT and CDR2 is YYEEEE. V dropped 2 bases and J dropped 2 bases, with 15 bases sitting between them. The CDR3 sequence is 16 residues long. The CDR3 protein is CASSFLRAPLTDTQYF. The CDR3 bases are TGTGCCAGCAGCTTTCTGAGGGCCCCCCTCACAGATACGCAGTATTTT.

This chain uses TRBV4-2 with TRBJ2-5, with 9 bases matching TRBD1. The CDR3 runs 16 residues. Germline V lookup: CDR1 LGHNA, CDR2 YNFKEQ. After removal of 0 bases from V and 5 bases from J, the junction contained 7 bases not matched to a gene. In nucleotides, the CDR3 is TGTGCCAGCAGCCAAGAGGGTACAGGGGGCGGTGAGACCCAGTACTTC. This gives the protein CASSQEGTGGGETQYF.

The chain uses TRBV5-1 and TRBJ1-2; TRBD1 agrees at 8 bases. The CDR3 is made up of 14 amino acids. The ends lost 5 bases at V and 3 bases at J; junction bases unmatched: 6. The germline gives CDR1 SGHRS, CDR2 YFSETQ. The CDR3 DNA follows: TGCGCCAGCAGATATGGACAGGGAGACTATGGCTACACCTTC. It is translated as CASRYGQGDYGYTF. Full variable domain (missing parts from reference TRBV5-1 and TRBJ1-2): KAGVTQTPRYLIKTRGQQVTLSCSPISGHRSVSWYQQTPGQGLQFLFEYFSETQRNKGNFPGRFSGRQFSNSRSEMNVSTLELGDSALYLCASRYGQGDYGYTFGSGTRLTVV.

The chain carries TRBV6-5 and TRBJ1-4; 8 positions match TRBD1. CDR1 is MNHEY and CDR2 is SVGAGI in the germline V gene. The V and J ends lost 8 bases and 3 bases, in that order; junction bases with no gene match: 5. This CDR3 contains 14 residues. The CDR3 bases are TGTGCCAGCGGCCCGGGACAGGCTAATGAAAAACTGTTTTTT. Translated, it gives CASGPGQANEKLFF.

The chain carries TRBV28 and TRBJ2-1, with a tentative D call TRBD2 (7 bases). This CDR3 is built from 15 residues. CDR1 is MDHEN, CDR2 SYDVKM, per germline. The germline V and J ends were trimmed by 2 bases and 8 bases, with 16 bases remaining between them. CDR3 loop: CASSLRRGAQDEQFF. CDR3 DNA sequence: TGTGCCAGCAGTTTAAGACGGGGGGCCCAGGATGAGCAGTTCTTC.

This rearrangement joins TRBV19 to TRBJ1-5; possible D gene TRBD1, 5 bases. Germline V gives CDR1 LNHDA, CDR2 SQIVND (reference sequence). This CDR3 contains 19 residues. Trimming pared 1 base from V and 11 bases from J, leaving 30 bases between. The CDR3 coding sequence is TGTGCCAGTAGTATAGTAAGCGGGGGGAGGGTTAAAACGTTCAGGGCCCAGCATTTT. It is translated as CASSIVSGGRVKTFRAQHF.

This clone was observed once. The V call is TRBV6-5, the J call TRBJ2-6; D remains unclear. Trimming removed 2 bases at V and 0 bases at J, with 5 bases between. Germline values: CDR1 MNHEY, CDR2 SVGAGI. CDR3 size: 15 residues. CDR3 sequence reads: CASSYDNSGANVLTF. The CDR3 region has the DNA TGTGCCAGCAGTTACGACAACTCTGGGGCCAACGTCCTGACTTTC.

Turning to this clone: The junction differs from germline at one of its ends, possibly a read error. The chain is built from TRBV9 and TRBJ1-1; D unresolved. Germline loops: CDR1 SGDLS, CDR2 YYNGEE. The CDR3 loop spans 13 amino acids. The CDR3 DNA reads as TGTGCCAGCTCCCCACCCTCACATTCCCCGATACTCTTT. Amino acid sequence: CASSPPSHSPILF.

The chain has TRBV19 and TRBJ1-4; 8 bases match TRBD1. Germline V gene lookup returns CDR1 LNHDA and CDR2 SQIVND (reference sequence). The CDR3 contains 15 residues. V was clipped by 1 base and J by 8 bases; unmatched bases: 6. This CDR3 is CASSIAGQGEEKLFF. DNA for the CDR3: TGTGCCAGTAGTATAGCTGGACAGGGCGAGGAAAAACTGTTTTTT.

The chain combines TRBV9 with TRBJ1-3; tentatively, D is TRBD1 (5 bases). V lost 0 bases, J lost 0 bases, and 13 bases lay in between. This CDR3 has 17 amino acids. The germline CDR1 and CDR2 sequences are SGDLS and YYNGEE. The CDR3 coding sequence is TGTGCCAGCAGCGTAGCCGACAGCACCATCTCTGGAAACACCATATATTTT. It specifies CASSVADSTISGNTIYF.

This clone has only a few counts. This chain connects TRBV7-6 to TRBJ2-7; TRBD1 aligns across 8 bases. Trimming cost V 5 bases and J 1 base; bases outside gene matches: 10. This CDR3 spans 16 amino acids. Germline lookup yields CDR1 SGHVS and CDR2 FNYEAQ. The CDR3 DNA reads TGTGCCAGCAGCCTCGGACAGGGTGAGACTTCCTACGAGCAGTACTTC. Protein sequence: CASSLGQGETSYEQYF.

This clone was counted once. The genes are TRBV30 and TRBJ2-5; 7 bases fit TRBD2. Germline CDR1 reads GTSNPN; CDR2 reads SVGIG (reference sequence). J gave up 2 bases and V 3 bases, and 6 bases lay outside the gene matches. The length of the CDR3 is 14 residues. CDR3 bases: TGTGCCTGGAGGGCTAGGGGAGGGCAAGAGACCCAGTACTTC. Amino acids: CAWRARGGQETQYF.

This sequence joins TRBV5-1 and TRBJ2-3; 8 nucleotides match TRBD2. V lost 1 base, J lost 6 bases, and 4 bases stayed unmatched. The germline V gene has CDR1 SGHRS and CDR2 YFSETQ. This CDR3 has 14 residues. CDR3 loop: CASSLRSSGDTQYF. CDR3 DNA: TGCGCCAGCAGCTTGCGGTCTAGCGGGGATACGCAGTATTTT.

This chain uses TRBV6-2 or TRBV6-3 with TRBJ2-1; TRBD2 might be the D (6 bases). This CDR3 has 11 amino acids. With 4 bases removed from V and 9 bases from J, the gap between germline ends came to 7 bases. Germline CDR1 MNHEY, CDR2 SVGEGT. The CDR3 reads CASSLRGEQFF. The DNA for the CDR3 is TGTGCCAGCAGTTTGCGGGGTGAGCAGTTCTTC.

J is TRBJ2-6 and V is TRBV27; D call uncertain. CDR1 MNHEY and CDR2 SMNVEV come from the germline V gene (reference sequence). This CDR3 is 16 amino acids long. The V and J ends lost 7 bases and 0 bases respectively, with 13 bases between them. In DNA, the CDR3 is TGTGCCAGCACCCGTATACAGCCCTCTGGGGCCAACGTCCTGACTTTC. Amino acids: CASTRIQPSGANVLTF. The whole variable domain, remainder taken from reference TRBV27 and TRBJ2-6, is EAQVTQNPRYLITVTGKKLTVTCSQNMNHEYMSWYRQDPGLGLRQIYYSMNVEVTDKGDVPEGYKVSRKEKRNFPLILESPSPNQTSLYFCASTRIQPSGANVLTFGAGSRLTVL.

The chain recombines TRBV5-5 with TRBJ2-7; TRBD1 is a possible D gene (5 bases). This CDR3 has 13 amino acids. Trimming pared 0 bases from V and 13 bases from J, leaving 17 bases between. Looked up from germline, CDR1 is SGHKS and CDR2 is YYEKEE (reference sequence). Here the CDR3 DNA reads TGTGCCAGCAGCTTGGACGTTGTACAGGAACTATACTTC. It encodes CASSLDVVQELYF. Using reference TRBV5-5 and TRBJ2-7 for the parts outside the CDR3, the full variable domain is DAGVTQSPTHLIKTRGQQVTLRCSPISGHKSVSWYQQVLGQGPQFIFQYYEKEERGRGNFPDRFSARQFPNYSSELNVNALLLGDSALYLCASSLDVVQELYFGPGTRLTVT.